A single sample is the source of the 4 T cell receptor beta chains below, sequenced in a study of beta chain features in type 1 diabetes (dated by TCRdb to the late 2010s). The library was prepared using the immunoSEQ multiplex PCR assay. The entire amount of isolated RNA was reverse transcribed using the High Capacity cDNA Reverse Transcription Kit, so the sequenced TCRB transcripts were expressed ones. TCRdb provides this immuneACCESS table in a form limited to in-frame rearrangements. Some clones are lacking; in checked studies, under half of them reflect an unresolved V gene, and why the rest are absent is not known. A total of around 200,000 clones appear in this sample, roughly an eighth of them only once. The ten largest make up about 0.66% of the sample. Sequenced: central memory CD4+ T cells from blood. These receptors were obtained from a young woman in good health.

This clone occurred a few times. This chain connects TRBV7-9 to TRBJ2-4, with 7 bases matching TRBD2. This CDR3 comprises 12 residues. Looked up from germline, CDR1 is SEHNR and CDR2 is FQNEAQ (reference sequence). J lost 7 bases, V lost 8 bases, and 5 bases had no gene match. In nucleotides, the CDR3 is TGTGCCAGCCAGCGGGATGGGAACATTCAGTACTTC. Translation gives CASQRDGNIQYF.

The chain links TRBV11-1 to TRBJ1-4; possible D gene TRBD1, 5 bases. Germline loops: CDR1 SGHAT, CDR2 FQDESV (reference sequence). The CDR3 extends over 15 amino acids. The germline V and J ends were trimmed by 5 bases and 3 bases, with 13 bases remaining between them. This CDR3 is CASSKDRLANEKLFF. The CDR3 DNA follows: TGTGCCAGCAGCAAAGACAGATTGGCTAATGAAAAACTGTTTTTT.

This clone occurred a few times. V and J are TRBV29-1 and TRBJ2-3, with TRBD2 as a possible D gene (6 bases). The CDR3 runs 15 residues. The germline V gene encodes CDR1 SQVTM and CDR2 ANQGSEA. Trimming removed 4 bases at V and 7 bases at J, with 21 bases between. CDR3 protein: CSVGRDSSFRNTQYF. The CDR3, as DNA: TGCAGCGTTGGGAGGGACTCGTCCTTCCGAAATACGCAGTATTTT.

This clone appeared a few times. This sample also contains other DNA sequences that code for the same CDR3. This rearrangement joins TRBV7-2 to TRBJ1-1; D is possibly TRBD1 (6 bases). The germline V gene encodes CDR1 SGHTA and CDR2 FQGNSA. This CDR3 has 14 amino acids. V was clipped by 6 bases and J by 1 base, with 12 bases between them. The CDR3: CASSPGHQNTEAFF. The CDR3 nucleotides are TGTGCCAGCAGTCCGGGACATCAGAACACTGAAGCTTTCTTT.